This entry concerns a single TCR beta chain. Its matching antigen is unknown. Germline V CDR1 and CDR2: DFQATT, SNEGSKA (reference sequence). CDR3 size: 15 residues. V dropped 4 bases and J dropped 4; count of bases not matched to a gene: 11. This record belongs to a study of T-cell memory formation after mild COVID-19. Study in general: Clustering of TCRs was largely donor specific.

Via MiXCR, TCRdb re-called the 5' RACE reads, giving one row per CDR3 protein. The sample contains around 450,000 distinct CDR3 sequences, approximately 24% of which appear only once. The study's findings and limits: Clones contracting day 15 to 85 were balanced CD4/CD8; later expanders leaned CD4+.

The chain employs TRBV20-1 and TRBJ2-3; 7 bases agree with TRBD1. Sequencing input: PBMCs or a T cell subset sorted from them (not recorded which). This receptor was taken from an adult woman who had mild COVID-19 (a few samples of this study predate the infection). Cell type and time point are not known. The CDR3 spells CSATTRQGGPDTQYF. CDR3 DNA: TGCAGTGCTACAACCCGACAGGGTGGGCCAGATACGCAGTATTTT.